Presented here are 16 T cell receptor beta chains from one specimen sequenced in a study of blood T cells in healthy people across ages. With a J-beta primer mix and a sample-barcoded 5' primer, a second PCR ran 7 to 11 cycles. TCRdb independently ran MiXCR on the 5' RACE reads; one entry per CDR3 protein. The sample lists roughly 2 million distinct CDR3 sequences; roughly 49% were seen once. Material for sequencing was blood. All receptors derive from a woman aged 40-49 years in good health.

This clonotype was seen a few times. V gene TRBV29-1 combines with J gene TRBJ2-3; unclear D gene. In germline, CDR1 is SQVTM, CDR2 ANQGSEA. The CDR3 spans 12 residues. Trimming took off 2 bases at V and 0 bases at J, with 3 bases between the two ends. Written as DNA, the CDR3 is TGCAGCGTTGAAACCAGCACAGATACGCAGTATTTT. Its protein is CSVETSTDTQYF.

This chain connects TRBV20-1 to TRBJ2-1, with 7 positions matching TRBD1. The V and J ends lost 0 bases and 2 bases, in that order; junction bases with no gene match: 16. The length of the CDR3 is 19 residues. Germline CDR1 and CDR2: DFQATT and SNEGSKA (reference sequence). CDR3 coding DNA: TGCAGTGCTAGAGATCCCAACCAAGGGGGCAGGGGGACCTACAATGAGCAGTTCTTC. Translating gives CSARDPNQGGRGTYNEQFF.

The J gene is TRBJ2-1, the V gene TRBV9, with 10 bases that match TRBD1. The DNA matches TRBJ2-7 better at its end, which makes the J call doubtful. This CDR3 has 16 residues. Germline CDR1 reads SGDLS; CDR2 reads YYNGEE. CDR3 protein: CASSVELDRGYNEQYF. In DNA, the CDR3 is TGTGCCAGCAGCGTAGAACTGGACAGGGGGTACAATGAGCAGTACTTC.

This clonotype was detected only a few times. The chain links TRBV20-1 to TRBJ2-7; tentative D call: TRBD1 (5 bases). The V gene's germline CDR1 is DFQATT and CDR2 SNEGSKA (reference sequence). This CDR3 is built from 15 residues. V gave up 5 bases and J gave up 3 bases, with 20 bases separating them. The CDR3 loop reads CSAQPGDKGFYEQYF. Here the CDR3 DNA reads TGCAGTGCTCAGCCGGGTGACAAGGGGTTCTACGAGCAGTACTTC.

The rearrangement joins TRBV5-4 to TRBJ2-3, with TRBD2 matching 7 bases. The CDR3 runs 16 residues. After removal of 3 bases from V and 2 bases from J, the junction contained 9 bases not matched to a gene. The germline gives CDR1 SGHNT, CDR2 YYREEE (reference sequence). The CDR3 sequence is CASSSGRLRSTDTQYF. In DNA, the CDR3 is TGTGCCAGCAGCTCCGGGAGGCTAAGGTCCACAGATACGCAGTATTTT.

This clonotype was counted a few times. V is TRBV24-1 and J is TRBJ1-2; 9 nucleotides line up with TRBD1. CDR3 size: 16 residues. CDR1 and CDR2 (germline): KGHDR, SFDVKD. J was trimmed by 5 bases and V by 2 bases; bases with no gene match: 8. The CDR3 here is CATSDSIGGQGYGYTF. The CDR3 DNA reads TGTGCCACCAGTGATTCAATCGGCGGACAGGGGTATGGCTACACCTTC.

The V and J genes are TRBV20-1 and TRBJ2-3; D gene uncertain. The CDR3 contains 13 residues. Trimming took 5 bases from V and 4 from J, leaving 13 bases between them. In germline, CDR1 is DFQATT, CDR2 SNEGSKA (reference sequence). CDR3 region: CSAPGAVADTQYF. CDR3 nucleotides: TGCAGTGCTCCCGGTGCCGTCGCAGATACGCAGTATTTT.

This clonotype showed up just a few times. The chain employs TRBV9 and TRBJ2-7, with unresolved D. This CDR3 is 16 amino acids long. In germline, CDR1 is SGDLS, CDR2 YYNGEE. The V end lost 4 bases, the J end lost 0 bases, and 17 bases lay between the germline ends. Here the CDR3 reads CASSPLGASSSYEQYF. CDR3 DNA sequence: TGTGCCAGCAGCCCCCTGGGCGCCAGCAGCTCCTACGAGCAGTACTTC.

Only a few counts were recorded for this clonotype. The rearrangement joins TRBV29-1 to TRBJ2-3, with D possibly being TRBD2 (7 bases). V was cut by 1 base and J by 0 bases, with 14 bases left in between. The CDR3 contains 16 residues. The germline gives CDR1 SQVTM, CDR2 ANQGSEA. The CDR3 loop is CSVEGTSRGSTDTQYF. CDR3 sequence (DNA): TGCAGCGTTGAAGGGACTAGTAGGGGGAGCACAGATACGCAGTATTTT.

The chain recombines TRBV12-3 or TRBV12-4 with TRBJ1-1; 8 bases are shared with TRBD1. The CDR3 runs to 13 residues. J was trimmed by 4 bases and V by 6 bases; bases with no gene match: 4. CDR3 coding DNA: TGTGCCAGCAGGAAGACAGGGGTCACTGAAGCTTTCTTT. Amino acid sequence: CASRKTGVTEAFF.

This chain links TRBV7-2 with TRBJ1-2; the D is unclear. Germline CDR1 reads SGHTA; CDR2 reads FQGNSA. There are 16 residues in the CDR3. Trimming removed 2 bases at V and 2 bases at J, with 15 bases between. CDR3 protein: CASSLSPRQANYGYTF. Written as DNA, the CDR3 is TGTGCCAGCAGCTTAAGCCCTCGCCAGGCCAACTATGGCTACACCTTC.

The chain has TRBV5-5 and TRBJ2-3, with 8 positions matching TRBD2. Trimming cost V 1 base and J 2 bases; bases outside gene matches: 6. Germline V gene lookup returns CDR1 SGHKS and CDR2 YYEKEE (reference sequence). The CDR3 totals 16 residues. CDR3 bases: TGTGCCAGCAGCTTGAGCGCGGGGGGCTTCACAGATACGCAGTATTTT. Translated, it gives CASSLSAGGFTDTQYF.

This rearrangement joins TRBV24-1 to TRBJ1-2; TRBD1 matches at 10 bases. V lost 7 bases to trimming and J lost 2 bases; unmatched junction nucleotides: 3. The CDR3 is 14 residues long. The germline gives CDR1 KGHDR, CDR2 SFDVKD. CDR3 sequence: CATRETGGNYGYTF. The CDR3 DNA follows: TGTGCCACCAGGGAGACAGGGGGCAACTATGGCTACACCTTC.

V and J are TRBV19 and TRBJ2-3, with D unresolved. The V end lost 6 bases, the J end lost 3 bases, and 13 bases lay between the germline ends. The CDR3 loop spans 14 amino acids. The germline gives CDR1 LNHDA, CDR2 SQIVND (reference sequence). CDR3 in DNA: TGTGCCAGTAGATTAAACGGATGGACAGATACGCAGTATTTT. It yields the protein CASRLNGWTDTQYF.

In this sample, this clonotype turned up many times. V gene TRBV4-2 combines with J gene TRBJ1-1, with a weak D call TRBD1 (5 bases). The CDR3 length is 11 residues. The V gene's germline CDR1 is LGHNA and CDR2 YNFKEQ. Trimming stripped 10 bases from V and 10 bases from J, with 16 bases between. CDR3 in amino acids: CATKGRVGAFF. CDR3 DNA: TGTGCCACCAAAGGCAGGGTAGGAGCTTTCTTT.

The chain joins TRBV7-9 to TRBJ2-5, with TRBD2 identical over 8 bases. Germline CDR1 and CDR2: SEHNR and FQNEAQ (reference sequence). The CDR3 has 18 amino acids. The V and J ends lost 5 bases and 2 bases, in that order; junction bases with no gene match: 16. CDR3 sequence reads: CASSTRAGEKLPQETQYF. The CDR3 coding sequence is TGTGCCAGCAGCACCCGAGCGGGGGAGAAACTGCCGCAAGAGACCCAGTACTTC. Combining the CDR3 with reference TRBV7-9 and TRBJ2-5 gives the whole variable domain DTGVSQNPRHKITKRGQNVTFRCDPISEHNRLYWYRQTLGQGPEFLTYFQNEAQLEKSRLLSDRFSAERPKGSFSTLEIQRTEQGDSAMYLCASSTRAGEKLPQETQYFGPGTRLLVL.